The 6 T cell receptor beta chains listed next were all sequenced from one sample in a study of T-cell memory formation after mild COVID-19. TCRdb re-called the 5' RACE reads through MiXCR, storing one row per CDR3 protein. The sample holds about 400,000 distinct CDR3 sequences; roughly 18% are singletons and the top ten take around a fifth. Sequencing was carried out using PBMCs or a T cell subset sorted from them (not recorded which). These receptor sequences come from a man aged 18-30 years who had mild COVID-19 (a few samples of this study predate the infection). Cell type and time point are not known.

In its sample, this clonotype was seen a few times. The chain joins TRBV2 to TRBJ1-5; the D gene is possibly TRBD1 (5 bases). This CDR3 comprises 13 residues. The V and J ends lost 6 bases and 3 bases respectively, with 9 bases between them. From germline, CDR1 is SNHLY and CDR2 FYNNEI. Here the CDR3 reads CASRGEINQPQHF. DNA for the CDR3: TGTGCCAGCAGAGGGGAAATCAATCAGCCCCAGCATTTT. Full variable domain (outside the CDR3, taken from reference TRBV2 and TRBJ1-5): EPEVTQTPSHQVTQMGQEVILRCVPISNHLYFYWYRQILGQKVEFLVSFYNNEISEKSEIFDDQFSVERPDGSNFTLKIRSTKLEDSAMYFCASRGEINQPQHFGDGTRLSIL.

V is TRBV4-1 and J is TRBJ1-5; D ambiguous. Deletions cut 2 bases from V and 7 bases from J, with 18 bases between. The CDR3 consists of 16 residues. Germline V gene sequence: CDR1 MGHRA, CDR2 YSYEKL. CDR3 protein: CASSQKGGTIGQPQHF. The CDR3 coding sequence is TGCGCCAGCAGCCAAAAGGGCGGCACAATAGGCCAGCCCCAGCATTTT.

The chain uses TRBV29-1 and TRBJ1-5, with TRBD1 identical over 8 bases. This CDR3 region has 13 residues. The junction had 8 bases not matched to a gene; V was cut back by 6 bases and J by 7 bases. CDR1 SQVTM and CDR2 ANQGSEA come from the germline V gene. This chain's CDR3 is CSVITGGRQPQHF. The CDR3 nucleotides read TGCAGCGTGATCACAGGGGGGAGACAGCCCCAGCATTTT.

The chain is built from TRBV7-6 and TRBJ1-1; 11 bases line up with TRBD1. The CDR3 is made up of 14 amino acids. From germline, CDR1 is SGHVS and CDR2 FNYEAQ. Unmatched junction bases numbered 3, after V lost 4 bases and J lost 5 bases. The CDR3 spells CASSSDRGLTEAFF. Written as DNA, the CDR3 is TGTGCCAGCAGCTCGGACAGGGGGCTAACTGAAGCTTTCTTT.

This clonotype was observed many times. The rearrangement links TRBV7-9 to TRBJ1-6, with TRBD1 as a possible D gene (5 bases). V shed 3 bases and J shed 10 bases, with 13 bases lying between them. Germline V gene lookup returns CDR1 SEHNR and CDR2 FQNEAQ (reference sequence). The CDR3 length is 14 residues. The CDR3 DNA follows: TGTGCCAGCAGCTTTTCAGGGTTAGGCTCACCCCTCCACTTT. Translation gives CASSFSGLGSPLHF.

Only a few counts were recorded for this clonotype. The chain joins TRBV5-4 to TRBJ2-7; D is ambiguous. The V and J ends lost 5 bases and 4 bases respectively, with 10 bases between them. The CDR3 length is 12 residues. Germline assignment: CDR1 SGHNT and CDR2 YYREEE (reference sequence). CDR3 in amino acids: CASSWAGYEQYF. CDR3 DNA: TGTGCCAGCAGTTGGGCAGGTTACGAGCAGTACTTC.